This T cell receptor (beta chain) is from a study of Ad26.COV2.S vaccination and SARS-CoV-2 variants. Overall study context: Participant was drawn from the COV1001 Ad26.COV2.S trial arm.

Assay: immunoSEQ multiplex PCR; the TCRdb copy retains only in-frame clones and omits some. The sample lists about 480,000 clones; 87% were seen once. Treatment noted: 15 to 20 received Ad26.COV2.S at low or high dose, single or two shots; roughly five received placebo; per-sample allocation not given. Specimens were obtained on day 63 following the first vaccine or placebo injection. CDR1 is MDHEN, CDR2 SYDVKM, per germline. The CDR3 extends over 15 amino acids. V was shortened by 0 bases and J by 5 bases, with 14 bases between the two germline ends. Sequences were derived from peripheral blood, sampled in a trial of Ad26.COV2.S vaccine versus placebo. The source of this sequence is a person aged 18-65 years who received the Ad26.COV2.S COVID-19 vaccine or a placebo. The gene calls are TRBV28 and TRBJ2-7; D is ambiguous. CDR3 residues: CASSLWDRATHEQYF. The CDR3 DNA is TGTGCCAGCAGTTTATGGGACCGGGCTACCCACGAGCAGTACTTC. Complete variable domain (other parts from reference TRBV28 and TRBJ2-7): DVKVTQSSRYLVKRTGEKVFLECVQDMDHENMFWYRQDPGLGLRLIYFSYDVKMKEKGDIPEGYSVSREKKERFSLILESASTNQTSMYLCASSLWDRATHEQYFGPGTRLTVT.